This T cell receptor (beta chain) was found in a study of blood T cell repertoires in COVID-19 (TCRdb year 2020). About the study as a whole: Samples from collaborators originated in the United States, Italy and Spain and spanned both the acute and convalescent phases of COVID-19. The prospective study material was composed of cDNA or gDNA derived from T cells, B-cell-depleted T cells, or PBMCs. The dataset comprised deeply sampled blood TCRbeta repertoires from subjects exposed to, actively infected with, or recovered from COVID-19. The repertoires were made available in a free public database intended to serve as a resource for research on the immune response to SARS-CoV-2. The samples were drawn from the first 160 participants of the ongoing ImmuneRACE study and from some 1,300 subjects provided by 6 global collaborators. A de-identified subject ID, COVID-19 status, age in years and sex were almost always included in the sample metadata. HLA class I and class II types, where available, came from metadata supplied by the sample provider rather than from assay-based typing.

As to this clone: Its antigen remains unidentified. Base qualities are not recorded, but no much larger clone differs from it by a single base.

One collaborating source in Seattle enrolled patients while the patients were actively infected and followed the patients over time throughout the course of disease. The collaborating institutions used their own protocols to collect whole blood in K2EDTA tubes. For TCRbeta analysis, collaborator samples were shipped as frozen whole blood, as isolated PBMCs, or as DNA extracted from either sample type. The full study reports these points: How much clinical and demographic metadata was included differed by source and by participant, and the metadata was provided uncurated.

The germline V gene yields MNHEY for CDR1 and SVGAGI for CDR2. Counted from cysteine to phenylalanine, this CDR3 has 13 amino acids. Only CDR3 DNA remains: 39 bases, in frame from the first base. Trimming removed 10 bases from V and 5 bases from J; the gene matches leave 8 bases unexplained. The immunoSEQ Assay, a bias-controlled multiplex PCR, was used to amplify TCRbeta CDR3 regions from genomic DNA. The authors processed their data as follows. The number of nucleated cells in each sample was estimated from the amplification of reference gene primers within the assay. To quantify the absolute abundance of each unique TCRbeta CDR3 rearrangement, sequence reads were collapsed and filtered. Productive Simpson clonality was computed per sample as the square root of Simpson's diversity index over productive rearrangements. TCRdb took this table from immuneACCESS and kept in-frame rearrangements with V and J called. Such tables lack part of the clones; where checked against another copy, unresolved V genes explain under half of the gap, and the rest is unexplained. That table gives V, J and clone size, and the DNA gave D and trimming. This sample lists about 530,000 clones; 85% to 90% were detected once. Roughly 8% of the sample lies in the top ten.

Recombination joined TRBV6-5 with TRBJ1-5; 7 junctional bases match TRBD1. Sequenced: peripheral blood. The sequence derives from a woman aged 50 to 60 with COVID-19, enrolled during active disease. The CDR3 amino acid sequence is: CAISPGGDQPQHF. The DNA reads as follows: TGTGCCATATCTCCAGGGGGAGATCAGCCCCAGCATTTT.